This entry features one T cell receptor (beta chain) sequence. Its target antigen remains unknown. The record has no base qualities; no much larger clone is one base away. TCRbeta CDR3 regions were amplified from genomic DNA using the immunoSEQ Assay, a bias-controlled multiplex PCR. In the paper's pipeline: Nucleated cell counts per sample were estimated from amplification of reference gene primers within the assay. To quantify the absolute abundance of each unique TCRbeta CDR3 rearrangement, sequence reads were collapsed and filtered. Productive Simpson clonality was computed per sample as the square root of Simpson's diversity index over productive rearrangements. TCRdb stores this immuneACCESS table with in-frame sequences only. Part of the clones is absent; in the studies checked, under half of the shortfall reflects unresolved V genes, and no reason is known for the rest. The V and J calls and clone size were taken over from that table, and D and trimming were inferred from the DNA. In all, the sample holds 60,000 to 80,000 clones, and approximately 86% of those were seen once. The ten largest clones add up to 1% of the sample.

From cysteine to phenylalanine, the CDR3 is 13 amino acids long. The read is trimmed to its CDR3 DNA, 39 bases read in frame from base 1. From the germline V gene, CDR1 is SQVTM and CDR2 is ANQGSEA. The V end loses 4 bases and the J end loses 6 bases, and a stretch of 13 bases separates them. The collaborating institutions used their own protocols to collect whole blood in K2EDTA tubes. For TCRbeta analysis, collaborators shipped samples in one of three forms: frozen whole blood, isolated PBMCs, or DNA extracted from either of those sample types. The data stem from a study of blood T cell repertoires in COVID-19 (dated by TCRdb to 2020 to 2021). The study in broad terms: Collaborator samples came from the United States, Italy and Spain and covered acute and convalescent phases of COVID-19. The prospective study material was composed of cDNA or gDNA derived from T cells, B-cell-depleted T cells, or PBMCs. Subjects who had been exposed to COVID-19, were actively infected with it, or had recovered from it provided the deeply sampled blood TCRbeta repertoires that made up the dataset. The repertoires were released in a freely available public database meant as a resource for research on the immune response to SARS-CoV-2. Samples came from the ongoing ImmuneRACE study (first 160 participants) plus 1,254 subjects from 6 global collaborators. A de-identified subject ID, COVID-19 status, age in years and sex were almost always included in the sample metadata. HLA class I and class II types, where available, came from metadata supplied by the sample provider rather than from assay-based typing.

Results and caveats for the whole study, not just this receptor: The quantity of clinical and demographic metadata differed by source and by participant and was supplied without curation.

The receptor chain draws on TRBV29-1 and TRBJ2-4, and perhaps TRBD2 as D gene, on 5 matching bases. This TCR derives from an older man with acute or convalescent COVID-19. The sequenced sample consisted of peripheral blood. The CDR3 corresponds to CSVVVALGNIQYF. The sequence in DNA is TGCAGCGTTGTGGTAGCGTTGGGAAACATTCAGTACTTC.